The 21 T cell receptor beta chains reported below all come from one sample, sequenced in a study of cytomegalovirus exposure and HLA in healthy donors. The PCR made use of 60 Vbeta and 13 Jbeta primers. Clones were read by immunoSEQ multiplex PCR, and TCRdb kept only the in-frame ones, dropping some. The profile covers approximately 140,000 clones, with about 80% appearing a single time and approximately 1.3% taken by the ten largest. Sequencing was carried out using PBMCs. Receptors originate from a male donor in good health and CMV-seropositive.

V usage is TRBV10-3 and J usage is TRBJ2-2; D possibly corresponds to TRBD1 (5 bases). Trimming took off 1 base at V and 6 bases at J, with 15 bases between the two ends. CDR1 ENHRY and CDR2 SYGVKD come from the germline V gene. This CDR3 contains 16 residues. CDR3 in DNA: TGTGCCATCAGTGAGTGGCAGGGCAGTGGTGCCGGGGAGCTGTTTTTT. Protein product: CAISEWQGSGAGELFF.

V usage is TRBV27 and J usage is TRBJ2-6; D might be TRBD1 (6 bases). The length of the CDR3 is 18 residues. Trimming stripped 5 bases from V and 3 bases from J, with 20 bases between. CDR1 and CDR2 (germline): MNHEY, SMNVEV (reference sequence). The CDR3 DNA is TGTGCCAGCAGTGCCGGGGAGTGGGGGCGCATTGGGGCCAACGTCCTGACTTTC. Translated: CASSAGEWGRIGANVLTF.

This chain uses TRBV5-8 with TRBJ1-6; D is unclear. V dropped 4 bases and J dropped 12 bases, with 20 bases sitting between them. This CDR3 contains 15 residues. The germline gives CDR1 SGHTS, CDR2 YDEGEE. The CDR3 loop is CASSQMTAYLEPLHF. The CDR3 nucleotides read TGTGCCAGCAGCCAGATGACTGCCTACCTGGAACCCCTCCACTTT.

The V and J genes are TRBV6-5 and TRBJ2-7; no reliable D call. Germline V gene data show CDR1 as MNHEY and CDR2 as SVGAGI. This CDR3 comprises 15 residues. The germline V and J ends were trimmed by 2 bases and 1 base, with 12 bases remaining between them. The CDR3 reads CASSYQSDTSYEQYF. The CDR3 DNA sequence: TGTGCCAGCAGTTACCAATCCGACACATCCTACGAGCAGTACTTC.

V usage is TRBV9 and J usage is TRBJ2-1, with 16 positions matching TRBD2. The CDR3 is made up of 19 amino acids. J lost 7 bases, V lost 0 bases, and 10 bases had no gene match. CDR1 SGDLS and CDR2 YYNGEE come from the germline V gene. Here the CDR3 DNA reads TGTGCCAGCAGCGTAGAGCCCGGGGGACTAGCGGGGGGGCGTAATGAGCAGTTCTTC. Encoded protein: CASSVEPGGLAGGRNEQFF. Combining the CDR3 with reference TRBV9 and TRBJ2-1 gives the whole variable domain DSGVTQTPKHLITATGQRVTLRCSPRSGDLSVYWYQQSLDQGLQFLIQYYNGEERAKGNILERFSAQQFPDLHSELNLSSLELGDSALYFCASSVEPGGLAGGRNEQFFGPGTRLTVL.

The V gene is TRBV5-1, the J gene TRBJ2-1; 12 bases line up with TRBD2. V lost 4 bases, J lost 4 bases, and 12 bases stayed unmatched. Germline lookup yields CDR1 SGHRS and CDR2 YFSETQ. This CDR3 is 18 amino acids long. The CDR3 sequence is CASSPSLAGGPQYNEQFF. Written as DNA, the CDR3 is TGCGCCAGCAGCCCATCCCTAGCGGGAGGGCCGCAATACAATGAGCAGTTCTTC.

The V gene is TRBV9, the J gene TRBJ2-3; 13 bases fit TRBD2. This CDR3 is built from 16 residues. J lost 5 bases, V lost 4 bases, and 7 bases had no gene match. Germline loops: CDR1 SGDLS, CDR2 YYNGEE. In DNA, the CDR3 is TGTGCCAGCAGCCCCTGGACTAGCGGGAGAGGAGATACGCAGTATTTT. Residues: CASSPWTSGRGDTQYF.

This clone occurred a few times. The chain couples TRBV19 to TRBJ2-3, with 9 bases identical to TRBD2. With V trimmed by 6 bases and J by 1 base, 11 bases remained unmatched. This CDR3 region has 17 residues. The germline V gene has CDR1 LNHDA and CDR2 SQIVND (reference sequence). CDR3 in amino acids: CASSDPGLAGRTDTQYF. The CDR3 coding sequence is TGTGCCAGTAGCGACCCAGGGCTAGCGGGACGCACAGATACGCAGTATTTT.

The chain links TRBV7-9 to TRBJ2-7; perhaps TRBD2 as D (5 bases). CDR3 size: 15 residues. The germline CDR1 and CDR2 sequences are SEHNR and FQNEAQ (reference sequence). Between the trimmed V and J ends, which lost 2 bases and 2 bases, there was a span of 13 bases. CDR3: CASSLPEEVPYEQYF. CDR3 coding DNA: TGTGCCAGCAGCTTACCCGAGGAGGTGCCCTACGAGCAGTACTTC.

V gene TRBV18 combines with J gene TRBJ1-1; TRBD1 aligns across 7 bases. With V trimmed by 3 bases and J by 1 base, 5 bases remained unmatched. Germline-derived CDR1 and CDR2 are KGHSH and LQKENI. The CDR3 covers 15 residues. The CDR3 is CASSPDRSPNTEAFF. CDR3 in DNA: TGTGCCAGCTCACCGGACAGGTCCCCGAACACTGAAGCTTTCTTT.

V gene TRBV27 combines with J gene TRBJ2-4; 8 nucleotides line up with TRBD1. The CDR3 has 17 residues. Unmatched junction bases numbered 9, after V lost 5 bases and J lost 0 bases. Germline CDR1 and CDR2: MNHEY and SMNVEV (reference sequence). As DNA, the CDR3 is TGTGCCAGCAGTCCCGGACAGGGAGGACTAGCCAAAAACATTCAGTACTTC. Amino acids: CASSPGQGGLAKNIQYF.

The chain recombines TRBV2 with TRBJ2-7; 7 positions agree with TRBD1. From germline, CDR1 is SNHLY and CDR2 FYNNEI. With 1 base clipped from V and 1 base from J, the junction kept 4 bases outside the gene matches. The CDR3 is 15 amino acids. Written as DNA, the CDR3 is TGTGCCAGCAGTGAAGGTGGCAGGGGGTCCTACGAGCAGTACTTC. Translated, it gives CASSEGGRGSYEQYF.

This clone was seen more than once but under ten times. This chain connects TRBV7-2 to TRBJ2-1, with D possibly matching TRBD2 (6 bases). V was pared by 3 bases and J by 1 base, with 10 bases between. Germline V lookup: CDR1 SGHTA, CDR2 FQGNSA. The CDR3 extends over 15 amino acids. The CDR3: CASSFTGVSYNEQFF. The CDR3 DNA sequence: TGTGCCAGCAGCTTTACGGGAGTGTCCTACAATGAGCAGTTCTTC.

This sequence joins TRBV7-3 and TRBJ2-6, with D perhaps matching TRBD2 (7 bases). Germline V gene sequence: CDR1 SGHTA, CDR2 FQGTGA. CDR3 length: 16 residues. V lost 3 bases to trimming and J lost 4 bases, with 13 bases between them. In DNA, the CDR3 is TGTGCCAGCAGCTTTAAAGGGGGGGACGGGGCCAACGTCCTGACTTTC. Translation gives CASSFKGGDGANVLTF.

The V and J genes are TRBV7-8 and TRBJ2-7; D might be TRBD1 (6 bases). The CDR3 spans 14 residues. CDR1 SGHVS and CDR2 FQNEAQ come from the germline V gene. V was cut by 5 bases and J by 0 bases, with 11 bases left in between. The DNA of the CDR3 is TGTGCCAGCAGCCCCGGGACAAACTCCTACGAGCAGTACTTC. This encodes CASSPGTNSYEQYF.

This clone came up a few times. This chain links TRBV9 with TRBJ2-7, with a weak D call TRBD2 (6 bases). The CDR3 length is 15 residues. Germline assignment: CDR1 SGDLS and CDR2 YYNGEE. Trimming left V 0 bases short and J 2 bases short, with 12 bases between. CDR3 coding DNA: TGTGCCAGCAGCGTAGACGGGAGCCCCACCTACGAGCAGTACTTC. It yields the protein CASSVDGSPTYEQYF.

V usage is TRBV4-2 and J usage is TRBJ1-1; D possibly corresponds to TRBD1 (5 bases). Per the germline V gene, CDR1 is LGHNA and CDR2 is YNFKEQ. The CDR3 is made up of 17 amino acids. V dropped 0 bases and J dropped 4 bases, with 18 bases sitting between them. The CDR3 bases are TGTGCCAGCAGCCAAGAAAGGGAGGACATTCTTGGCACTGAAGCTTTCTTT. It specifies CASSQEREDILGTEAFF.

The chain links TRBV28 to TRBJ1-5; possibly TRBD1 for D (5 bases). CDR3 length equals 17 residues. Germline values: CDR1 MDHEN, CDR2 SYDVKM. Trimming pared 5 bases from V and 6 bases from J, leaving 23 bases between. For the CDR3, the DNA is TGTGCCAGCAGTCCCCCCGTCTGGGAAGGGGTAGGTCAGCCCCAGCATTTT. This codes for CASSPPVWEGVGQPQHF.

The J gene is TRBJ2-7, the V gene TRBV7-9; TRBD1 matches at 9 bases. Trimming at V came to 5 bases and at J to 2 bases, leaving 7 bases not matched to a gene. The CDR3 is 15 residues long. The V gene's germline CDR1 is SEHNR and CDR2 FQNEAQ (reference sequence). The CDR3 loop is CASSPPGTGPYEQYF. CDR3 bases: TGTGCCAGCAGCCCCCCCGGGACAGGGCCCTACGAGCAGTACTTC. Full variable domain (outside the CDR3, taken from reference TRBV7-9 and TRBJ2-7): DTGVSQNPRHKITKRGQNVTFRCDPISEHNRLYWYRQTLGQGPEFLTYFQNEAQLEKSRLLSDRFSAERPKGSFSTLEIQRTEQGDSAMYLCASSPPGTGPYEQYFGPGTRLTVT.

CDR3 sequence: CASSVVGLAGFQETQYF. DNA for the CDR3: TGTGCCAGCAGCGTAGTCGGGCTAGCGGGGTTCCAAGAGACCCAGTACTTC. The rearrangement uses TRBV9 and TRBJ2-5, with 9 bases lining up with TRBD2. The CDR3 contains 17 residues. V was pared by 0 bases and J by 1 base, with 7 bases of the junction left unmatched. CDR1 is SGDLS, CDR2 YYNGEE, per germline.

The J gene is TRBJ1-2, the V gene TRBV5-1; no firm D call. In germline, CDR1 is SGHRS, CDR2 YFSETQ. The V and J ends lost 5 bases and 6 bases respectively, with 11 bases between them. This CDR3 has 12 amino acids. The CDR3 reads CASRRDNDGYTF. Here the CDR3 DNA reads TGCGCCAGCAGACGCGACAATGATGGCTACACCTTC.